The 18 T cell receptor beta chains in this list originate from one sample, sequenced in a study of cytomegalovirus exposure and HLA in healthy donors. The PCR was carried out with 60 Vbeta primers and 13 Jbeta primers. The protocol was immunoSEQ multiplex PCR, while the TCRdb copy is restricted to in-frame clones and leaves out a portion. The repertoire holds some 190,000 clones, with over 70% as singletons. Sequenced sample: PBMCs. The receptors shown here come from a boy aged 2 to 10 in good health and CMV-seronegative.

The CDR3 DNA is TGTGCCACCAGCAGAGAGCAGTCCCCACGGCCCCAGCATTTT. Protein product: CATSREQSPRPQHF. The chain carries TRBV15 and TRBJ1-5; D gene unclear. V lost 0 bases to trimming and J lost 9 bases, with 12 bases between them. Germline CDR1 is LNHNV and CDR2 is YYDKDF (reference sequence). There are 14 residues in the CDR3.

A single count supports this clone. The chain carries TRBV25-1 and TRBJ2-3, with D perhaps matching TRBD1 (5 bases). Germline assignment: CDR1 MGHDK and CDR2 SYGVNS. V lost 3 bases, J lost 2 bases, and 12 bases lay in between. This CDR3 comprises 15 residues. The CDR3 spells CASSETVWNTDTQYF. CDR3 coding DNA: TGTGCCAGCAGTGAGACAGTATGGAACACAGATACGCAGTATTTT.

The chain combines TRBV7-2 with TRBJ2-1; 12 bases fit TRBD2. Germline loops: CDR1 SGHTA, CDR2 FQGNSA. V lost 3 bases to trimming and J lost 6 bases; unmatched junction nucleotides: 3. The CDR3 is 15 residues long. DNA for the CDR3: TGTGCCAGCAGCTTGAGGACTAGCGGGACCAATGAGCAGTTCTTC. Encoded protein: CASSLRTSGTNEQFF.

The chain is built from TRBV6-6 and TRBJ2-4; D gene ambiguous. The CDR3 runs to 13 residues. V was pared by 8 bases and J by 0 bases, with 8 bases between. Germline CDR1 MNHNY, CDR2 SVGAGI (reference sequence). Here the CDR3 reads CASRSLAKNIQYF. In nucleotides, the CDR3 is TGTGCCAGCCGGAGTCTAGCCAAAAACATTCAGTACTTC.

This clone was counted a few times. Distinct nucleotide sequences in the sample also encode this CDR3. CDR3 nucleotides: TGCAGCGTTGAAGATCTGACTAGCCGAAGCACAGATACGCAGTATTTT. Translation: CSVEDLTSRSTDTQYF. This rearrangement joins TRBV29-1 to TRBJ2-3, with 7 bases lining up with TRBD2. This CDR3 region has 16 residues. Germline loops: CDR1 SQVTM, CDR2 ANQGSEA. V shed 0 bases and J 0 bases; nucleotides not matched to a gene: 6.

A word on this clone: The same CDR3 can be traced to other DNA sequences in this sample. The chain is built from TRBV7-8 and TRBJ1-1; D gene ambiguous. Looked up from germline, CDR1 is SGHVS and CDR2 is FQNEAQ. V lost 3 bases, J lost 8 bases, and 13 bases lay in between. This CDR3 comprises 13 residues. CDR3 DNA sequence: TGTGCCAGCAGCTTGACGGGTAGGCGGGAAGCTTTCTTT. Translating gives CASSLTGRREAFF.

The rearrangement uses TRBV18 and TRBJ1-2; no clear D. The V and J ends lost 3 bases and 4 bases respectively, with 9 bases between them. Germline CDR1 is KGHSH and CDR2 is LQKENI. CDR3 length: 13 amino acids. In DNA form, the CDR3 reads TGTGCCAGCTCACCGGGCAGCCCCTATGGCTACACCTTC. This sequence encodes CASSPGSPYGYTF. Full variable domain (remainder filled in from reference TRBV18 and TRBJ1-2): NAGVMQNPRHLVRRRGQEARLRCSPMKGHSHVYWYRQLPEEGLKFMVYLQKENIIDESGMPKERFSAEFPKEGPSILRIQQVVRGDSAAYFCASSPGSPYGYTFGSGTRLTVV.

The V gene is TRBV4-3, the J gene TRBJ2-1; 13 bases agree with TRBD2. The CDR3 contains 17 residues. The germline V gene has CDR1 LGHNA and CDR2 YSLEER. Trimming took 6 bases from V and 4 from J; bases not matched to a gene: 9. CDR3 coding DNA: TGCGCCAGCAGAAAATCTTTGACTAGCGGGGGGTACAATGAGCAGTTCTTC. It is translated as CASRKSLTSGGYNEQFF.

The chain has TRBV7-7 and TRBJ2-5, with 10 bases that match TRBD1. V lost 1 base, J lost 5 bases, and 7 bases stayed unmatched. This CDR3 is 16 amino acids long. Germline CDR1 SSHAT, CDR2 FNYEAQ (reference sequence). The CDR3 DNA reads as TGTGCCAGCAGCTTAGGCTCCGGGACAGGGGTGGAGACCCAGTACTTC. The encoded protein is CASSLGSGTGVETQYF.

J is TRBJ2-3 and V is TRBV27; TRBD2 is a possible D gene (7 bases). CDR3 size: 14 residues. V lost 3 bases to trimming and J lost 4 bases, with 11 bases between them. The V gene's germline CDR1 is MNHEY and CDR2 SMNVEV (reference sequence). CDR3 sequence reads: CASSLVGGADTQYF. CDR3 bases: TGTGCCAGCAGTTTGGTAGGGGGGGCAGATACGCAGTATTTT.

This clone was observed a few times. Within the sample, other DNA sequences also encode this same CDR3. The chain couples TRBV30 to TRBJ1-1, with TRBD1 as a possible D gene (5 bases). This CDR3 has 13 residues. The V end was cut by 0 bases, the J end by 1 base, with 6 bases between. The germline V gene encodes CDR1 GTSNPN and CDR2 SVGIG (reference sequence). The CDR3 protein is CAWSVRGNTEAFF. DNA of the CDR3: TGTGCCTGGAGTGTTAGGGGGAACACTGAAGCTTTCTTT.

The gene calls are TRBV5-8 and TRBJ1-1; D unresolved. Looked up from germline, CDR1 is SGHTS and CDR2 is YDEGEE. The ends were cut back, 3 bases at V and 0 bases at J, with 15 bases in the middle. This CDR3 comprises 16 residues. The CDR3 nucleotides are TGTGCCAGCAGCTCCACAATCCGCCAAATGAACACTGAAGCTTTCTTT. It codes for CASSSTIRQMNTEAFF.

The rearrangement links TRBV10-3 to TRBJ2-7; 11 positions match TRBD2. Germline V gives CDR1 ENHRY, CDR2 SYGVKD. CDR3 length: 13 amino acids. The J segment lost 2 bases and the V segment lost 9 bases, leaving 3 bases of the junction unmatched. The CDR3 DNA reads TGTGCCATAGGGACTAGCGGTACCTACGAGCAGTACTTC. Protein sequence: CAIGTSGTYEQYF.

This clone was counted only a few times. The CDR3 DNA reads as TGTGCCAGCAGTGGGGGGCCAGGACAGGGCTATGGCTACACCTTC. As protein: CASSGGPGQGYGYTF. The chain couples TRBV25-1 to TRBJ1-2; 8 nucleotides agree with TRBD1. Germline V CDR1 and CDR2: MGHDK, SYGVNS. This CDR3 is built from 15 residues. The junction had 8 bases not matched to a gene; V was cut back by 4 bases and J by 4 bases.

This clone was recorded once. The chain joins TRBV21-1 to TRBJ2-7; TRBD1, the table's D call, was not compared with the DNA. TRBV21-1 is recorded as a pseudogene. The CDR3 extends over 16 amino acids. The CDR3 DNA reads as TGTGCCAGCAGCACCGAAAGGGACAGGGGGGGCTACGAGCAGTACGTC. Amino acid sequence: CASSTERDRGGYEQYV.

The chain links TRBV5-8 to TRBJ1-1; D is uncertain. The ends were cut back, 2 bases at V and 5 bases at J, with 13 bases in the middle. The CDR3 has 14 amino acids. Germline V gene data show CDR1 as SGHTS and CDR2 as YDEGEE. The CDR3 is CASSFRGLGTEAFF. The CDR3 DNA follows: TGTGCCAGCAGCTTTCGAGGGTTAGGGACTGAAGCTTTCTTT.

This clone was recorded a few times. The chain has TRBV30 and TRBJ1-1, with D maybe TRBD1 (6 bases). Trimming pared 3 bases from V and 6 bases from J, leaving 17 bases between. CDR3 length: 14 residues. The V gene's germline CDR1 is GTSNPN and CDR2 SVGIG (reference sequence). The CDR3, as DNA: TGTGCCTGGAGCGTCCTGAGGGGGAAACCTGAAGCTTTCTTT. Amino acids: CAWSVLRGKPEAFF.

V usage is TRBV18 and J usage is TRBJ2-7, with D possibly matching TRBD2 (7 bases). The CDR3 spans 14 residues. The germline V gene encodes CDR1 KGHSH and CDR2 LQKENI. Between the trimmed V and J ends, which lost 5 bases and 2 bases, there was a span of 13 bases. The CDR3 coding sequence is TGTGCCAGCTCAGCCCGGGGGGCCCCCTACGAGCAGTACTTC. It yields the protein CASSARGAPYEQYF.